The clone carrying this T cell receptor (beta chain) was seen a handful of times. Its target is not known. This sample was taken from a study of regulatory T cells in long-lasting Graves disease. Study as a whole: Graves' patients (newly diagnosed) had been on antithyroid drugs under 3 months.

Time point here: newly diagnosed GD, antithyroid drugs for less than 3 months. PBMC RNA was the source of the TCR library. Staff took roughly 8.8 milliliters of peripheral blood and put it into EDTA tubes. Study observations and caveats: Persistent-disease Graves' patients showed less TCR diversity than new cases.

The CDR3 covers 14 residues. Looked up from germline, CDR1 is SGDLS and CDR2 is YYNGEE. Between the trimmed V and J ends, which lost 0 bases and 2 bases, there was a span of 9 bases. In building TCR beta libraries, iRepertoire HTBI primers were used together with Arm-PCR of CDR3 regions. TCRdb re-derived calls from the multiplex PCR reads in MiXCR, one entry per CDR3 protein. The sample carries roughly 500,000 distinct CDR3 sequences, about 12% recorded once. This sample was also put to use in a study of T cells in Graves' hyperthyroidism and ophthalmopathy. That publication notes: Model output signaled ophthalmopathy a median 6.5 months ahead of onset.

The source of this sequence is a woman aged 25 to 39 with Graves disease. Sequenced material: peripheral blood mononuclear cells (PBMCs), taken at new diagnosis, from a patient treated with antithyroid drugs. V and J are TRBV9 and TRBJ2-7, with D hard to call. For the CDR3, the DNA is TGTGCCAGCAGCGTAGGCCTGTCGGCCTACGAGCAGTACTTC. The encoded protein is CASSVGLSAYEQYF.